This T cell receptor (beta chain) was recorded in a study of post-analysis software for immune sequencing data. This clonotype was detected only once. Its antigen is undetermined. Study results and limitations: With TRBV5-6, TRBV5-1 and TRBV20-1 included, about five TRBV segments were more frequent in patients than in controls. Samples from a shared batch, those prepared together, strongly co-clustered by F measure.

In germline, CDR1 is DFQATT, CDR2 SNEGSKA (reference sequence). V gave up 5 bases and J gave up 1 base; unmatched junction bases: 9. This CDR3 region has 16 residues. The authors incorporated unique molecular identifiers into the TCR beta cDNA libraries. TCRdb reprocessed the PCR reads with MiXCR, giving one entry per CDR3 protein. This repertoire shows about 820,000 distinct CDR3 sequences, about 50% found once; its top ten account for roughly 4.4%. The receptor comes from a girl aged 10 to 17 with multiple sclerosis. The V gene is TRBV20-1, the J gene TRBJ2-1; 9 bases match TRBD1. Sequencing input: blood. CDR3 loop: CSALSRTGESYNEQFF. CDR3 coding DNA: TGCAGTGCTCTTAGCAGGACAGGGGAATCCTACAATGAGCAGTTCTTC.